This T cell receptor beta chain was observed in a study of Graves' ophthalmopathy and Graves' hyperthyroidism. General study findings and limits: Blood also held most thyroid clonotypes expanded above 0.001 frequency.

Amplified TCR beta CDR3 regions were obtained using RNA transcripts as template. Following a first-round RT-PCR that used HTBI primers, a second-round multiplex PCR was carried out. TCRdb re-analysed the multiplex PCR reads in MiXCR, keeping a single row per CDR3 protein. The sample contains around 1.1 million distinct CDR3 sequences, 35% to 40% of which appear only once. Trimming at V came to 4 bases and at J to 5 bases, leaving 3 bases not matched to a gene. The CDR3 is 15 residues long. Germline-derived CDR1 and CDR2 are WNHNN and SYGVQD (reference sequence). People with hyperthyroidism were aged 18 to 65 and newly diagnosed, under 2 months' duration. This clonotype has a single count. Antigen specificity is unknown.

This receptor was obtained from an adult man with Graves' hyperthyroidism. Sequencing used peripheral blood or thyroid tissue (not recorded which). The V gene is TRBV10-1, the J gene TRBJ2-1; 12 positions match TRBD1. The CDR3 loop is CASSGGDRGHNEQFF. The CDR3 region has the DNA TGCGCCAGCAGTGGAGGGGACAGGGGGCACAATGAGCAGTTCTTC.